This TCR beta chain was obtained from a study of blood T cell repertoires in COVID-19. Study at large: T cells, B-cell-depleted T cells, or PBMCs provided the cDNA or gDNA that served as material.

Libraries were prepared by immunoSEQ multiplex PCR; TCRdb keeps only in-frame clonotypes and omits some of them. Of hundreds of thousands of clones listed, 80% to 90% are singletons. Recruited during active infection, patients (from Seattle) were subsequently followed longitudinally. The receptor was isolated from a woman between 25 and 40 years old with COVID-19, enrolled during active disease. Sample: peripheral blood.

In DNA, the CDR3 is TGCGCCAGCAGCCCGCGACAGGGGAATTTTAATTCACCCCTCCACTTT. Translating gives CASSPRQGNFNSPLHF. The chain employs TRBV4-1 and TRBJ1-6; 8 bases align to TRBD1. Germline V CDR1 and CDR2: MGHRA, YSYEKL. The CDR3 is made up of 16 amino acids. V shed 4 bases and J 6 bases; nucleotides not matched to a gene: 8.